This is a list of T cell receptor beta chains from one sample in a study of cytomegalovirus exposure and HLA in healthy donors. The assay was immunoSEQ multiplex PCR, and TCRdb's table has in-frame clones only and misses some. The table counts approximately 110,000 clones; 2.5% to 3% lies in the top ten. Sequences were obtained from PBMCs. Every receptor here comes from a man aged 25 to 40 in good health and CMV-seronegative. Each CDR3 is given with its conserved first and last residue. The D gene is left open where the match is weak.

J | V | D | CDR3 | DNA
TRBJ2-1 | TRBV27 | TRBD2 | CASSSDSGRAYNEQFF | TGTGCCAGCAGTTCTGATAGCGGGAGGGCCTACAATGAGCAGTTCTTC
TRBJ1-1 | TRBV11-2 | . | CASSLVHGRNTEAFF | TGTGCCAGCAGCTTAGTTCACGGGAGAAACACTGAAGCTTTCTTT
TRBJ2-1 | TRBV6-5 | TRBD1 | CASSRPGQGGNEQFF | TGTGCCAGCAGTCGGCCGGGACAGGGGGGGAATGAGCAGTTCTTC
TRBJ2-5 | TRBV5-4 | TRBD1 | CASSSSDRGFFETQYF | TGTGCCAGCAGCTCTTCGGACAGGGGTTTTTTTGAGACCCAGTACTTC
TRBJ1-2 | TRBV28 | TRBD1 | CASSSTQGENYGYTF | TGTGCCAGCAGCTCAACACAGGGGGAGAACTATGGCTACACCTTC
TRBJ2-7 | TRBV4-2 | TRBD1 | CASRGQGIHEQYF | TGTGCCAGCAGGGGACAGGGGATCCACGAGCAGTACTTC
TRBJ2-6 | TRBV7-6 | . | CASSYQFSGANVLTF | TGTGCCAGCAGTTACCAGTTCTCTGGGGCCAACGTCCTGACTTTC
TRBJ2-7 | TRBV5-1 | TRBD2 | CASSLTSGGYEQYF | TGCGCCAGCAGCCTGACTAGCGGTGGCTACGAGCAGTACTTC
TRBJ2-7 | TRBV4-3 | TRBD2 | CASSQGTSGISDEQYF | TGCGCCAGCAGCCAGGGGACTAGCGGGATTTCGGACGAGCAGTACTTC
TRBJ2-3 | TRBV6-1 | . | CASIRGWASTDTQYF | TGTGCCAGCATCCGGGGGTGGGCTAGCACAGATACGCAGTATTTT
TRBJ1-2 | TRBV6-6 | . | CASSQYGYTF | TGTGCCAGCAGCCAGTATGGCTACACCTTC
TRBJ1-1 | TRBV7-2 | . | CASSSPDRRRSEAFF | TGTGCCAGCAGCTCCCCCGACAGGCGGCGGTCTGAAGCTTTCTTT
TRBJ1-2 | TRBV19 | . | CASSPPRGATGGYTF | TGTGCCAGTAGTCCTCCTCGCGGGGCCACGGGGGGCTACACCTTC
TRBJ1-3 | TRBV15 | . | CATSRELPGSGNTIYF | TGTGCCACCAGCAGAGAGCTACCAGGCTCTGGAAACACCATATATTTT
TRBJ2-7 | TRBV7-8 | . | CASSPEDRNYEQYF | TGTGCCAGCAGCCCAGAGGACAGAAACTACGAGCAGTACTTC
TRBJ1-1 | TRBV5-1 | . | CASSLGVGRANTEAFF | TGCGCCAGCAGCTTGGGGGTTGGGAGGGCGAACACTGAAGCTTTCTTT
TRBJ2-1 | TRBV28 | TRBD1 | CASSLSAGGSEQFF | TGTGCCAGCAGTTTAAGTGCAGGGGGCAGTGAGCAGTTCTTC
TRBJ2-1 | TRBV5-1 | TRBD2 | CASNPSGSSYNEQFF | TGCGCCAGCAATCCGAGCGGGAGCTCCTACAATGAGCAGTTCTTC
TRBJ1-5 | TRBV19 | . | CASSIDAGGANNQPQHF | TGTGCCAGTAGTATAGATGCGGGGGGCGCGAACAATCAGCCCCAGCATTTT
TRBJ2-5 | TRBV6-1 | . | CASSDPGTEETQYF | TGTGCCAGCAGTGACCCCGGGACTGAAGAGACCCAGTACTTC
TRBJ2-1 | TRBV29-1 | TRBD2 | CSGLAANYNEQFF | TGCAGCGGACTAGCGGCAAACTACAATGAGCAGTTCTTC
TRBJ2-1 | TRBV7-3 | TRBD1 | CASSQGQVSYNEQFF | TGTGCCAGCTCCCAGGGACAGGTATCCTACAATGAGCAGTTCTTC
TRBJ2-7 | TRBV4-3 | . | CASSQLMGDYEQYF | TGCGCCAGCAGCCAGCTCATGGGCGACTACGAGCAGTACTTC
TRBJ2-7 | TRBV5-1 | . | CASRDQGGQYF | TGCGCCAGCAGAGACCAGGGTGGGCAGTACTTC
TRBJ2-7 | TRBV19 | TRBD1 | CASQFLGTGDYEQYF | TGTGCCAGCCAATTCCTTGGGACAGGGGACTACGAGCAGTACTTC
TRBJ1-2 | TRBV29-1 | . | CSVGPRGSYGYTF | TGCAGCGTTGGACCGCGGGGGTCCTATGGCTACACCTTC
TRBJ2-1 | TRBV5-1 | . | CASSREGGISGEQFF | TGCGCCAGCAGCCGAGAAGGGGGAATATCGGGTGAGCAGTTCTTC
TRBJ1-6 | TRBV6-5 | . | CASRGRTYNSPLHF | TGTGCCAGCAGGGGGAGGACCTATAATTCACCCCTCCACTTT
TRBJ2-2 | TRBV7-3 | . | CASSLIRGVPGELFF | TGTGCCAGCAGCTTAATCCGAGGAGTGCCCGGGGAGCTGTTTTTT
TRBJ1-2 | TRBV11-2 | . | CASSSPLYPGFGYTF | TGTGCCAGCAGCTCACCATTATACCCAGGGTTCGGCTACACCTTC
TRBJ1-2 | TRBV7-6 | . | CASSLVAGTNYGYTF | TGTGCCAGCAGCTTAGTTGCAGGCACTAACTATGGCTACACCTTC
TRBJ1-2 | TRBV27 | TRBD1 | CASSRSTGGNYGYTF | TGTGCCAGCAGCCGATCAACAGGGGGAAACTATGGCTACACCTTC
TRBJ2-7 | TRBV10-3 | TRBD2 | CAISWGRETYEQYF | TGTGCCATCTCCTGGGGGAGGGAGACCTACGAGCAGTACTTC